What follows are 7 T cell receptor beta chains derived from one specimen sequenced in a study of blood T cell repertoires in COVID-19. Generated by immunoSEQ multiplex PCR, the TCRdb table keeps only in-frame clones and is missing some. The top ten hold 2.2% of the sample, which has under 170,000 clones, about four fifths seen once. Sequenced sample: peripheral blood. The receptors here all came from a man aged 65-85 years with acute or convalescent COVID-19.

Only one count was recorded for this clone. This rearrangement joins TRBV6-5 to TRBJ1-1; no definite D call. Germline V gene data show CDR1 as MNHEY and CDR2 as SVGAGI. The germline V and J ends were trimmed by 5 bases and 4 bases, with 11 bases remaining between them. This CDR3 is built from 13 residues. This CDR3 is CASSTKGGTEAFF. The DNA of the CDR3 is TGTGCCAGCAGTACCAAGGGAGGCACTGAAGCTTTCTTT.

The rearrangement joins TRBV2 to TRBJ1-5; possibly TRBD1 for D (6 bases). The length of the CDR3 is 16 residues. Trimming took 4 bases from V and 2 from J, leaving 15 bases between them. Germline assignment: CDR1 SNHLY and CDR2 FYNNEI. The CDR3 DNA sequence: TGTGCCAGCAGTGTACGGGGGGGGCGAGGCAATCAGCCCCAGCATTTT. This codes for CASSVRGGRGNQPQHF. Variable domain in full (rest from reference TRBV2 and TRBJ1-5): EPEVTQTPSHQVTQMGQEVILRCVPISNHLYFYWYRQILGQKVEFLVSFYNNEISEKSEIFDDQFSVERPDGSNFTLKIRSTKLEDSAMYFCASSVRGGRGNQPQHFGDGTRLSIL.

The V gene is TRBV2, the J gene TRBJ1-5, with a weak D call TRBD1 (5 bases). Germline V gene sequence: CDR1 SNHLY, CDR2 FYNNEI. The length of the CDR3 is 14 residues. Trimming left V 7 bases short and J 0 bases short, with 10 bases between. The CDR3 protein is CASTTAYSNQPQHF. The DNA of the CDR3 is TGTGCCAGCACGACAGCCTATAGCAATCAGCCCCAGCATTTT.

The V gene is TRBV18, the J gene TRBJ1-3; no reliable D call. Germline V lookup: CDR1 KGHSH, CDR2 LQKENI. The CDR3 consists of 15 residues. The ends were cut back, 0 bases at V and 3 bases at J, with 9 bases in the middle. The CDR3 DNA follows: TGTGCCAGCTCACCACCGGCCCATGTTGGAAACACCATATATTTT. Translating it yields CASSPPAHVGNTIYF. The full variable domain, completed using reference TRBV18 and TRBJ1-3, is NAGVMQNPRHLVRRRGQEARLRCSPMKGHSHVYWYRQLPEEGLKFMVYLQKENIIDESGMPKERFSAEFPKEGPSILRIQQVVRGDSAAYFCASSPPAHVGNTIYFGEGSWLTVV.

The chain joins TRBV6-5 to TRBJ1-3; no clear D. Germline CDR1 and CDR2: MNHEY and SVGAGI. Trimming shortened V by 7 bases and J by 0 bases, and 13 bases separated the two germline ends. This CDR3 spans 15 amino acids. DNA for the CDR3: TGTGCCAGCACCAGAGGTCCCCACTCTGGAAACACCATATATTTT. This translates into CASTRGPHSGNTIYF.

This chain links TRBV18 with TRBJ2-5; maybe TRBD2 (6 bases). Germline CDR1 reads KGHSH; CDR2 reads LQKENI. Trimming took off 4 bases at V and 5 bases at J, with 11 bases between the two ends. CDR3 length: 13 amino acids. For the CDR3, the DNA is TGTGCCAGCTCACGGGACTCAATGGAGACCCAGTACTTC. This gives the protein CASSRDSMETQYF.

The chain carries TRBV28 and TRBJ1-2, with 10 nucleotides matching TRBD1. This CDR3 spans 17 amino acids. Trimming at V came to 5 bases and at J to 4 bases, leaving 13 bases not matched to a gene. Germline CDR1 MDHEN, CDR2 SYDVKM. CDR3 amino acids: CASSPLAGTGELYGYTF. The CDR3 DNA sequence: TGTGCCAGCAGTCCGCTAGCCGGGACAGGGGAACTCTATGGCTACACCTTC.